This TCR beta chain was sequenced for a study of resident and recirculating memory T cells in vitiligo. Looking at the study overall: No cells were sorted; samples were homogenized just before genomic DNA extraction.

Using immunoSEQ multiplex PCR, the repertoire was profiled, and TCRdb retains in-frame clones only, with some absent. The data contain tens of thousands of clones, about 92% of them singletons. Stability required unchanged lesions during the previous 6 months. The TCR comes from a male donor with vitiligo. The sample comprised blood.

In DNA, the CDR3 is TGCGCCAGCAGCGGGGGACAGGGGGGGGAGACCCAGTACTTC. Amino acids: CASSGGQGGETQYF. The chain joins TRBV5-1 to TRBJ2-5, with TRBD1 identical over 11 bases. The CDR3 has 14 amino acids. Unmatched junction bases numbered 4, after V lost 4 bases and J lost 5 bases. CDR1 and CDR2 from the germline V gene are SGHRS and YFSETQ.